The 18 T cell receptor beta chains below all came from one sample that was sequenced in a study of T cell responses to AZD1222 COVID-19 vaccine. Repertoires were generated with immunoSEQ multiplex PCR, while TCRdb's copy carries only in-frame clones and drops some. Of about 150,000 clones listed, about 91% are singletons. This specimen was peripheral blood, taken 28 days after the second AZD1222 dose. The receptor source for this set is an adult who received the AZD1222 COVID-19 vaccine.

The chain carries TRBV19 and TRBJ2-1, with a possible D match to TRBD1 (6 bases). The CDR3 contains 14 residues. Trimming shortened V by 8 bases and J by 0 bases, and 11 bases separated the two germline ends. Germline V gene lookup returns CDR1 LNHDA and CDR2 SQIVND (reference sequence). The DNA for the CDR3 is TGTGCCAGTGCTACAGGGTACTCCTACAATGAGCAGTTCTTC. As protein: CASATGYSYNEQFF.

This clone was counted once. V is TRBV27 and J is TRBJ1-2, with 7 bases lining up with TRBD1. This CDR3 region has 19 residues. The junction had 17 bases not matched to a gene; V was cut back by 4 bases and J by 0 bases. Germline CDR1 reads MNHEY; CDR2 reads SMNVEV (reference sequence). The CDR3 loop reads CASSSRLPPPGQTNYGYTF. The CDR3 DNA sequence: TGTGCCAGCAGTTCCCGACTACCCCCTCCGGGACAGACTAACTATGGCTACACCTTC.

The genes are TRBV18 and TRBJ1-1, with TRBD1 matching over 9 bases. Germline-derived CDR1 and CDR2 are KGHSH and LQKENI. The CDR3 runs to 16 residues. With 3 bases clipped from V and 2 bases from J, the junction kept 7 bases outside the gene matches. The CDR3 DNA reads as TGTGCCAGCTCACCGACCGGGACAGGGCTTAACACTGAAGCTTTCTTT. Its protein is CASSPTGTGLNTEAFF. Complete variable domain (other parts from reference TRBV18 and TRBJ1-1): NAGVMQNPRHLVRRRGQEARLRCSPMKGHSHVYWYRQLPEEGLKFMVYLQKENIIDESGMPKERFSAEFPKEGPSILRIQQVVRGDSAAYFCASSPTGTGLNTEAFFGQGTRLTVV.

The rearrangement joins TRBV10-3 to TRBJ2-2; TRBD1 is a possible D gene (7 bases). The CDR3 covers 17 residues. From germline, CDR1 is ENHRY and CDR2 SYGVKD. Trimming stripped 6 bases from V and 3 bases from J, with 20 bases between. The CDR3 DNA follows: TGTGCCATCAGGGGATCCACAGGGGAGGCTCACACCGGGGAGCTGTTTTTT. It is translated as CAIRGSTGEAHTGELFF.

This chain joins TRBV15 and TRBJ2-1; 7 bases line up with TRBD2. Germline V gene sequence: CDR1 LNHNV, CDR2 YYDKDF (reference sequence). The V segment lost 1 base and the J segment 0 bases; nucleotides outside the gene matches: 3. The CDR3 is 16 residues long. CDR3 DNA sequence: TGTGCCACCAGCAGAGTTGGCGGGAGCTCCTACAATGAGCAGTTCTTC. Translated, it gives CATSRVGGSSYNEQFF. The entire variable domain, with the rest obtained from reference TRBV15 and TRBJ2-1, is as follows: DAMVIQNPRYQVTQFGKPVTLSCSQTLNHNVMYWYQQKSSQAPKLLFHYYDKDFNNEADTPDNFQSRRPNTSFCFLDIRSPGLGDTAMYLCATSRVGGSSYNEQFFGPGTRLTVL.

The CDR3 DNA reads as TGTGCCAGCAGCCAAGTACAGGGCTCTGAAGCTTTCTTT. Protein: CASSQVQGSEAFF. The chain couples TRBV16 to TRBJ1-1; TRBD1 might be the D (6 bases). The CDR3 is 13 residues long. The ends were cut back, 2 bases at V and 6 bases at J, with 10 bases in the middle. Germline V gene data show CDR1 as KGHSY and CDR2 as FQNENV.

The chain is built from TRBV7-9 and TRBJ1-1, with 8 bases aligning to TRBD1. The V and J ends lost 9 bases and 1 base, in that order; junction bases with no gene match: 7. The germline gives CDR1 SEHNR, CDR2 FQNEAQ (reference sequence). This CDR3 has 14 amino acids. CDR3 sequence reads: CASRQGRENTEAFF. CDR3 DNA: TGTGCCAGTAGACAGGGGAGGGAGAACACTGAAGCTTTCTTT.

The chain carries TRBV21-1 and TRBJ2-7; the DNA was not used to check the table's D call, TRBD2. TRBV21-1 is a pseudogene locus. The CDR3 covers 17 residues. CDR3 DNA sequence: TGTGCCAGCAGCAAAGGGGGTACTAGCGGGAGTTTCTACGAGCAGTACTTC. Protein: CASSKGGTSGSFYEQYF.

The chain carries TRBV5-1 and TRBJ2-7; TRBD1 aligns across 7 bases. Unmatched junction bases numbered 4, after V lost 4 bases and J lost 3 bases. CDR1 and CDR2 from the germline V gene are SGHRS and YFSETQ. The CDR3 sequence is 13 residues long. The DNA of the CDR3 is TGCGCCAGCAGCCGGGACAGCAACTACGAGCAGTACTTC. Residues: CASSRDSNYEQYF.

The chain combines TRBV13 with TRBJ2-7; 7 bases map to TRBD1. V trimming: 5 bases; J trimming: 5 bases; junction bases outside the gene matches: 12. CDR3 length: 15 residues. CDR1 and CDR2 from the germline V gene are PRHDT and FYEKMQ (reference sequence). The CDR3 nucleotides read TGTGCCAGCAGCGATAACAGGGGTGTGGGCCACGAGCAGTACTTC. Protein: CASSDNRGVGHEQYF. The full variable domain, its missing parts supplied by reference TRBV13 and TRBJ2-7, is AAGVIQSPRHLIKEKRETATLKCYPIPRHDTVYWYQQGPGQDPQFLISFYEKMQSDKGSIPDRFSAQQFSDYHSELNMSSLELGDSALYFCASSDNRGVGHEQYFGPGTRLTVT.

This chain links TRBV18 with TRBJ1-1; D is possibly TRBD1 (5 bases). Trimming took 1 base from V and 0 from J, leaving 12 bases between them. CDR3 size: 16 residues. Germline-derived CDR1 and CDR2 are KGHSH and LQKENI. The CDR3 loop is CASSPQLAQVNTEAFF. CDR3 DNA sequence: TGTGCCAGCTCACCACAACTTGCACAGGTGAACACTGAAGCTTTCTTT.

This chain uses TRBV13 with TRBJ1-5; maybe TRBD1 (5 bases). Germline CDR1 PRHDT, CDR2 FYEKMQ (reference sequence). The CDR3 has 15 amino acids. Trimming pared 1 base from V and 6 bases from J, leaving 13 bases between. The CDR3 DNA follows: TGTGCCAGCAGCTTAGCGAGCAGGGTACCTCAGCCCCAGCATTTT. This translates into CASSLASRVPQPQHF.

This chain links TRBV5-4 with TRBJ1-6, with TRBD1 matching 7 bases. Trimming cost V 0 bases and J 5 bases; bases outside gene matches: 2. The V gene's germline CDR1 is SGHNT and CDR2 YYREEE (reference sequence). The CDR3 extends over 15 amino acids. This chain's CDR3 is CASSLGTGDNSPLHF. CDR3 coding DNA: TGTGCCAGCAGCTTGGGGACAGGAGATAATTCACCCCTCCACTTT.

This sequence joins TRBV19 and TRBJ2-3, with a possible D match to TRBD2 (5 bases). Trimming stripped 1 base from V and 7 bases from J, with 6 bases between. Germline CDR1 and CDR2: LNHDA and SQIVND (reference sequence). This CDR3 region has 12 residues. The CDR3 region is CASSIGGNTQYF. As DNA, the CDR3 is TGTGCCAGTAGTATAGGAGGGAATACGCAGTATTTT. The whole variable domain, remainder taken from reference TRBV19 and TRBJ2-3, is DGGITQSPKYLFRKEGQNVTLSCEQNLNHDAMYWYRQDPGQGLRLIYYSQIVNDFQKGDIAEGYSVSREKKESFPLTVTSAQKNPTAFYLCASSIGGNTQYFGPGTRLTVL.

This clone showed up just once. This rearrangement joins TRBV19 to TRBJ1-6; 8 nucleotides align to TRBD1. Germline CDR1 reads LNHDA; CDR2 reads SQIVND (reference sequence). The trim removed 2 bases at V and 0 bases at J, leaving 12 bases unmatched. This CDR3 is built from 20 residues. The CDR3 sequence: CASSIRLGTGGSSYNSPLHF. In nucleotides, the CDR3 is TGTGCCAGTAGTATAAGGTTGGGGACAGGCGGGAGCTCCTATAATTCACCCCTCCACTTT.

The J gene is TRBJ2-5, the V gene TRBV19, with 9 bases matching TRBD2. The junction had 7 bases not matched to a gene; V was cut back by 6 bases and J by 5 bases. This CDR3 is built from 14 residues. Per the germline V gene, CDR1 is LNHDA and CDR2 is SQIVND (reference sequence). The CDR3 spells CASSTGTSPETQYF. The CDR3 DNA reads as TGTGCCAGTAGCACAGGGACTAGCCCGGAGACCCAGTACTTC.

The CDR3 loop is CASSEGQGARQPQHF. As DNA, the CDR3 is TGTGCCAGCAGTGAAGGACAGGGGGCGCGGCAGCCCCAGCATTTT. The chain is built from TRBV6-1 and TRBJ1-5; 10 bases line up with TRBD1. Germline V lookup: CDR1 MNHNS, CDR2 SASEGT. The CDR3 runs to 15 residues. J gave up 7 bases and V 1 base, and 4 bases lay outside the gene matches.

CDR3 sequence: CASSPGQDSPLHF. The CDR3, as DNA: TGTGCCAGCAGCCCGGGACAGGATTCACCCCTCCACTTT. The chain joins TRBV11-3 to TRBJ1-6, with 8 bases that match TRBD1. This CDR3 is 13 amino acids long. With 5 bases clipped from V and 8 bases from J, the junction kept 2 bases outside the gene matches. Germline CDR1 SGHNT, CDR2 YENEEA.